This is a list of T cell receptor beta chains from one sample in a study of blood T cell repertoires in COVID-19. Data came from immunoSEQ multiplex PCR; TCRdb stores just in-frame clones and leaves some out. The profile shows tens of thousands of clones, more than 65% of them singletons. The material sequenced was peripheral blood. These receptors were collected from a human donor in a cohort sampled during active COVID-19. The CDR3 runs from the conserved cysteine through the conserved F or W. The D gene is left open where the match is weak. The size field is filled for only some rows; it gives once, few, many or a size class.

CDR3nt,CDR3aa,j_gene,abundance,d_gene,v_gene
TGTGCCAGCAGTTTCGGAGGGCCTGTAGACATTCAGTACTTC,CASSFGGPVDIQYF,TRBJ2-4,-,-,TRBV27
TGTGCCAGCTCACCAAAAGACAGACCCACCGACACTGAAGCTTTCTTT,CASSPKDRPTDTEAFF,TRBJ1-1,-,-,TRBV18
TGTGCCAGTAGTGCCGGTCCCCTCTCTGGAAACACCATATATTTT,CASSAGPLSGNTIYF,TRBJ1-3,-,-,TRBV19
TGTGCCAGTAGTATAGTGGGGGGTGACAATGGCTACACCTTC,CASSIVGGDNGYTF,TRBJ1-2,-,-,TRBV19
TGCGCCAGCAGTGGACTAGCGGGTAACTACGAGCAGTACTTC,CASSGLAGNYEQYF,TRBJ2-7,-,TRBD2,TRBV10-2
TGTGCCAGCAGCTTGGCCAGGAGACAGTCCGGAAACACCATATATTTT,CASSLARRQSGNTIYF,TRBJ1-3,-,-,TRBV5-8
TGTGCCAGCAGTCGAGGGGGGGGGAGCTCCTACGAGCAGTACTTC,CASSRGGGSSYEQYF,TRBJ2-7,-,-,TRBV5-4
TGTGCCAGCAGCTTAGGGCCTCCCCACGAGCAGTACTTC,CASSLGPPHEQYF,TRBJ2-7,-,-,TRBV7-2
TGTGCCAGCAGCTTGGAACTCTACAATGAGCAGTTCTTC,CASSLELYNEQFF,TRBJ2-1,few,-,TRBV5-4
TGTGCCAGCAGCGTGAGCTCAGCGGGAGCAGGATACGAGCAGTACTTC,CASSVSSAGAGYEQYF,TRBJ2-7,-,TRBD2,TRBV7-8
TGTGCCAGCAACCTCGGGACAGTTAAGAATGAAAAACTGTTTTTT,CASNLGTVKNEKLFF,TRBJ1-4,-,TRBD1,TRBV7-8
TGTGCCTGGGAACAGGGACAAGAGACCCAGTACTTC,CAWEQGQETQYF,TRBJ2-5,-,-,TRBV30
TGTGCCAGCCTACGCCGCAGCGGGAGTTCAGAGACCCAGTACTTC,CASLRRSGSSETQYF,TRBJ2-5,-,TRBD2,TRBV6-5
TGTGCCAGCAGTCCCTTTGAAGCGGCCAATGAAAAACTGTTTTTT,CASSPFEAANEKLFF,TRBJ1-4,-,-,TRBV25-1
TGTGCCAGCAGCCCATCGGACACTTCCTCCTACAATGAGCAGTTCTTC,CASSPSDTSSYNEQFF,TRBJ2-1,once,-,TRBV7-3
TGTGCCAGCAGTTCCGAACAGGGAAATCAGCCCCAGCATTTT,CASSSEQGNQPQHF,TRBJ1-5,-,-,TRBV7-9
TGTGCCAGTGCCGACCTAGCGGGAGCTTCTGAGCAGTACTTC,CASADLAGASEQYF,TRBJ2-7,few,TRBD2,TRBV19
TGTGCCATCAGTGAGTCGATTCAGGGGGCGTCAAATTCACCCCTCCACTTT,CAISESIQGASNSPLHF,TRBJ1-6,-,TRBD1,TRBV10-3
TGTGCCAGCAGCTTATTCCAAGCGCACAATGAGCAGTTCTTC,CASSLFQAHNEQFF,TRBJ2-1,-,-,TRBV11-2
TGTGCCAGCAGGGAACAGGACACCACTGAAGCTTTCTTT,CASREQDTTEAFF,TRBJ1-1,-,-,TRBV12-3/TRBV12-4
TGTGCCAGCTCACAAGGACAGAGCTCCTACGAGCAGTACTTC,CASSQGQSSYEQYF,TRBJ2-7,-,-,TRBV18
TGTGCCAGCTCCGACACTAGGAACACTGAAGCTTTCTTT,CASSDTRNTEAFF,TRBJ1-1,-,-,TRBV18
TGTGCCAGAAGCTTGGGGGGAAGGGGACAGGTCTCCTACAATGAGCAGTTCTTC,CARSLGGRGQVSYNEQFF,TRBJ2-1,-,TRBD1,TRBV5-3
TGTGCCAGCACCCCGGGGACAGGGGGCTGGTACGAGCAGTACTTC,CASTPGTGGWYEQYF,TRBJ2-7,-,TRBD1,TRBV6-6
TGTGCCAGCAGCTTTCAGGGGGTGAACTCTGGAAACACCATATATTTT,CASSFQGVNSGNTIYF,TRBJ1-3,once,TRBD1,TRBV5-4
TGTGCCAGCAGCGCACCGGGACTAGCGGGAGTTAATGAGCAGTTCTTC,CASSAPGLAGVNEQFF,TRBJ2-1,-,TRBD2,TRBV11-2
TGCAGCGTTGTTCAGGGAATGGGGTATCAAGAGACCCAGTACTTC,CSVVQGMGYQETQYF,TRBJ2-5,medium-sized,-,TRBV29-1
TGTGCCAGTACCACCTCCCGACAGGGGGCCCTTTATGGCTACACCTTC,CASTTSRQGALYGYTF,TRBJ1-2,-,TRBD1,TRBV19